This T cell receptor (beta chain) was captured in a study of early T cells in non-severe SARS-CoV-2 infection (dated by TCRdb to the early 2020s). With respect to the entire study: Bulk RNA from unsorted whole blood was used for TCR sequencing, so alpha and beta chains could not be paired.

Set within a cohort of healthcare workers in London, UK, this nested case-control study involved weekly PCR testing of nasopharyngeal swabs along with blood sampling. Healthcare workers were enrolled in the week of the UK lockdown, from 23 to 31 March 2020, and were followed every week for up to roughly 16 weeks. The library was prepared using 5' RACE. This sample was sequenced with a NextSeq 500. Unique molecular identifiers were attached to individual cDNA molecules in the TCR library protocol so that sequencing error and PCR bias could be corrected. TCR alpha and beta chains were both sequenced, and the abundances of alpha and beta sequences in each sample were closely correlated with each other. The source study handled its data this way. Decombinator V4 was used to perform V gene, J gene and CDR3 annotation of TCR sequences. TCRs were defined as expanded if a significant change between any two time points was detected under a Poisson model with p below 0.0001. TCR abundances were normalised to the total number of TCRs sequenced per sample and were expressed as counts per million. TRAV1-2 paired with TRAJ12, TRAJ20 or TRAJ33 defined MAIT TCRs, while TRAV10 paired with TRAJ18 defined iNKT TCRs. VDJdb, accessed 1 November 2021, was searched for CMV, EBV and SARS-CoV-2 annotated TCRs, excluding TCRs annotated for multiple antigens. TCRdb trimmed public reads at Q25 via fastp, called clones via MiXCR and kept in-frame beta chains. CDR3 protein duplicates are merged, each entry listing the most common genes and DNA. TCRdb assigned the V and J calls; the authors' analysis was not used. The sample yields roughly 86,000 distinct CDR3 sequences; over 5% were counted once. The ten largest make up 6.5% to 9% of the sample.

This clonotype was observed many times. Its antigen is still unknown. Base qualities are not at hand, and no much larger clone is one base apart. Including the terminal cysteine and phenylalanine, the CDR3 comprises 14 residues. Of the read, only the CDR3 DNA is kept; its 42 bases are in frame from base 1. CDR1 and CDR2 (KGHSH, LQKENI) derive from the germline V gene. The junction carries 8 bases between V and J, which are trimmed by 2 bases and 2 bases respectively. The research as a whole found: VDJdb matching was skewed toward anti-spike CD8 responses and likely underestimated virus-specific expansions by missing private and CD4 specificities.

The chain couples TRBV18 to TRBJ2-3, with no confidently assigned D gene. The sequence was collected from an adult who was a healthcare worker with PCR-confirmed SARS-CoV-2 infection or an uninfected control (not recorded which). Sequenced material: whole blood. The CDR3 reads as follows: CASSPGFSTDTQYF. The DNA sequence reads TGTGCCAGCTCACCAGGGTTTTCCACAGATACGCAGTATTTT. The variable domain in full, with residues beyond the CDR3 obtained from the reference TRBV18 and TRBJ2-3 genes, is NAGVMQNPRHLVRRRGQEARLRCSPMKGHSHVYWYRQLPEEGLKFMVYLQKENIIDESGMPKERFSAEFPKEGPSILRIQQVVRGDSAAYFCASSPGFSTDTQYFGPGTRLTVL.